This section outlines one T cell receptor (beta chain) sequence together with its context. Compared with germline, one end of the junction differs, possibly owing to a read error. Germline CDR1 is MNHNS and CDR2 is SASEGT. The CDR3 runs 12 residues. This sample stems from a study of blood T cells in healthy people across ages. Combining a sample-barcoded 5' primer with a J-beta primer mix, a second PCR ran for about 6 to 11 cycles. Using its own MiXCR run on the 5' RACE reads, TCRdb lists one record per CDR3 protein. The sample has 710,000 or so distinct CDR3 sequences; around a fifth are singletons. The receptor comes from a man in his 70s in good health. V gene TRBV6-1 combines with J gene TRBJ2-5; 9 bases match TRBD2. The material sequenced was blood. CDR3 in DNA: TGTGCCAGCGGCGGCGGGAGGGCCTCCCTCTTCTTC. Encoded protein: CASGGGRASLFF.